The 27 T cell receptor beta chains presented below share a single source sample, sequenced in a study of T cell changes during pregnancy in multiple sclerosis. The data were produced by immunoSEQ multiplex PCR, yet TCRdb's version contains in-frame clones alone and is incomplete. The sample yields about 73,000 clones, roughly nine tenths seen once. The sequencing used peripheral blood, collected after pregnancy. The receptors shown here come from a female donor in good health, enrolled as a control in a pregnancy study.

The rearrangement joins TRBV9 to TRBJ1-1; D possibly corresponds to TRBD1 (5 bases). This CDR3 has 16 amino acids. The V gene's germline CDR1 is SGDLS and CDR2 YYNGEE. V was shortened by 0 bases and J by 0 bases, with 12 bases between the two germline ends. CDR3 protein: CASSVAPRGVNTEAFF. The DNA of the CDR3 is TGTGCCAGCAGCGTAGCCCCTCGGGGGGTGAACACTGAAGCTTTCTTT.

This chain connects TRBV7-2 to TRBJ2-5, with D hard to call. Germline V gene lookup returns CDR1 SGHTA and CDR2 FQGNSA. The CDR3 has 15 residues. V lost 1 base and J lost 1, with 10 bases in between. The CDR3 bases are TGTGCCAGCAGCTTAGGTATCAGTTTCCAAGAGACCCAGTACTTC. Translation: CASSLGISFQETQYF.

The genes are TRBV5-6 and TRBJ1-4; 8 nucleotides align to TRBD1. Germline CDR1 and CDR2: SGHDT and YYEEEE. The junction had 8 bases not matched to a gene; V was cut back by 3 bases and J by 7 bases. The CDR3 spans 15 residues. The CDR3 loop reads CASSSNRGKGEKLFF. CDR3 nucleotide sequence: TGTGCCAGCAGCTCAAACAGGGGGAAAGGTGAAAAACTGTTTTTT.

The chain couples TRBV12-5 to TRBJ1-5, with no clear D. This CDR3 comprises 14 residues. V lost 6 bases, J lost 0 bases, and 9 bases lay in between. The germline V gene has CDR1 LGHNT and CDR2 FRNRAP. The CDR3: CASGYRDSNQPQHF. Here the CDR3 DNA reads TGTGCTAGTGGGTACAGAGATAGCAATCAGCCCCAGCATTTT. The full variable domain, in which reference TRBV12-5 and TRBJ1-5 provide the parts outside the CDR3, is DARVTQTPRHKVTEMGQEVTMRCQPILGHNTVFWYRQTMMQGLELLAYFRNRAPLDDSGMPKDRFSAEMPDATLATLKIQPSEPRDSAVYFCASGYRDSNQPQHFGDGTRLSIL.

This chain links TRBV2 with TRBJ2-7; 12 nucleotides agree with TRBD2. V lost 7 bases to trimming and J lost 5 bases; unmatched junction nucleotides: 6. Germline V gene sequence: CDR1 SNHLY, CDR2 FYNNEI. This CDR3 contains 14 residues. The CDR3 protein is CASTRLAGVNEQYF. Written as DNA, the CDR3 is TGTGCCAGCACTCGACTAGCGGGAGTCAACGAGCAGTACTTC. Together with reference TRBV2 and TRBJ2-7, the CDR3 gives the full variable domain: EPEVTQTPSHQVTQMGQEVILRCVPISNHLYFYWYRQILGQKVEFLVSFYNNEISEKSEIFDDQFSVERPDGSNFTLKIRSTKLEDSAMYFCASTRLAGVNEQYFGPGTRLTVT.

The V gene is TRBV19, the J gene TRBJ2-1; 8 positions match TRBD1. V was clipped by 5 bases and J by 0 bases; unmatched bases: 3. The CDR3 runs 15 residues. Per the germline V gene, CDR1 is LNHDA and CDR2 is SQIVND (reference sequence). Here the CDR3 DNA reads TGTGCCAGTAGTGTTGACAGGGGCTCCTACAATGAGCAGTTCTTC. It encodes CASSVDRGSYNEQFF.

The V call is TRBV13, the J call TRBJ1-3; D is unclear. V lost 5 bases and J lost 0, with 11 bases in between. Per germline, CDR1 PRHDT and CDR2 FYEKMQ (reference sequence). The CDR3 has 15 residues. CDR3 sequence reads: CASSPPNRSGNTIYF. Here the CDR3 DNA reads TGTGCCAGCAGCCCCCCTAATCGCTCTGGAAACACCATATATTTT.

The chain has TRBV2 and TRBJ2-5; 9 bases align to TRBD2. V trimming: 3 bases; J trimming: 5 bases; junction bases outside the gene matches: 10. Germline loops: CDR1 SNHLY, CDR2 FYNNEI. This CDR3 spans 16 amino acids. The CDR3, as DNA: TGTGCCAGCAGTGATAGGAGGCTAGCGGGACGCGAGACCCAGTACTTC. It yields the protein CASSDRRLAGRETQYF.

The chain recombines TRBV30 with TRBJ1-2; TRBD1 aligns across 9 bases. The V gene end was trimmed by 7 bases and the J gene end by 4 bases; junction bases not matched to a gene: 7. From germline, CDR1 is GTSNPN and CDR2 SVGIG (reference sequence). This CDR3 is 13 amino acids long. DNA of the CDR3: TGTGCCTCACCGGGACAGGGAACCTATGGCTACACCTTC. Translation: CASPGQGTYGYTF.

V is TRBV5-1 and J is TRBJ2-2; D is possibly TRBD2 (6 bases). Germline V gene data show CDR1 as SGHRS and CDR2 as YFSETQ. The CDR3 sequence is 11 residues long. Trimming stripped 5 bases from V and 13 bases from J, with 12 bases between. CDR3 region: CASSYGGLLFF. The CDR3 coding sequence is TGCGCCAGCAGTTATGGGGGGTTGCTGTTTTTT.

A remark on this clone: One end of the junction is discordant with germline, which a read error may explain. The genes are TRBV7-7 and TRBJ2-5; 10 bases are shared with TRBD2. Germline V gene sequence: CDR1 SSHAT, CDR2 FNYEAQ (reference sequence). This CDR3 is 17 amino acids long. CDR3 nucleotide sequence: TGTGCTAGCAGCTTAGGGCATGCCCTAGCGGGGGATGAGACCCAGTACTTC. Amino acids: CASSLGHALAGDETQYF.

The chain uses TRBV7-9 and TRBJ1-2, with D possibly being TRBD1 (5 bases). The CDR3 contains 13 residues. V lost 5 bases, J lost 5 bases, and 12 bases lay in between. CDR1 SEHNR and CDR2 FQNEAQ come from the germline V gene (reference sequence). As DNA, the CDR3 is TGTGCCAGCAGCCAACTTACAGGATATGGCTACACCTTC. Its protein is CASSQLTGYGYTF.

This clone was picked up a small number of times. The CDR3 region is CASSLQGDYGYTF. In nucleotides, the CDR3 is TGTGCCAGCAGTCTACAGGGGGACTATGGCTACACCTTC. This chain connects TRBV5-4 to TRBJ1-2; 8 bases map to TRBD1. There are 13 residues in the CDR3. The V and J ends lost 5 bases and 3 bases, in that order; junction bases with no gene match: 3. Germline V gene data show CDR1 as SGHNT and CDR2 as YYREEE (reference sequence).

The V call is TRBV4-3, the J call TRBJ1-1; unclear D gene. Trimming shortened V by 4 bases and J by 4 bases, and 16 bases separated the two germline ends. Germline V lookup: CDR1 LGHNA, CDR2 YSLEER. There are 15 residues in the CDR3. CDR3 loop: CASSPAPAVPTEAFF. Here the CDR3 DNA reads TGCGCCAGCAGCCCCGCCCCGGCGGTTCCCACTGAAGCTTTCTTT.

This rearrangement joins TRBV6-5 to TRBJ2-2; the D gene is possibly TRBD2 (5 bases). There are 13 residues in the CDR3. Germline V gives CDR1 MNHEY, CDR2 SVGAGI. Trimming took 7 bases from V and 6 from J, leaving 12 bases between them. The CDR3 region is CASKLLGAGELFF. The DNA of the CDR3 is TGTGCCAGCAAACTTCTCGGGGCCGGGGAGCTGTTTTTT.

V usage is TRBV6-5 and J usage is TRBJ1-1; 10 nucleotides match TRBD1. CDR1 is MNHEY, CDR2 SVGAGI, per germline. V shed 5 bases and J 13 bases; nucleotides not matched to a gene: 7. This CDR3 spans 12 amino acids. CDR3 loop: CASSSRTGGGFF. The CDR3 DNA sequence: TGTGCCAGCAGTAGTAGGACAGGGGGTGGTTTCTTT.

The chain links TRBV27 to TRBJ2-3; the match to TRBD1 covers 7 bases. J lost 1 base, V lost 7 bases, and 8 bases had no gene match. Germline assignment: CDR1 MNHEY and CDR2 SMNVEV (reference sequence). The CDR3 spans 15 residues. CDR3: CASTKRDRGTDTQYF. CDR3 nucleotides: TGTGCCAGCACTAAAAGAGACAGGGGCACAGATACGCAGTATTTT.

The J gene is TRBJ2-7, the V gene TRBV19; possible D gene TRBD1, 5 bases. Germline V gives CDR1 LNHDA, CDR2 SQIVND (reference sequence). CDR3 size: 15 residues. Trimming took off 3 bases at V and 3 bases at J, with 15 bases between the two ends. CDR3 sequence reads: CASSIAGQGLYEQYF. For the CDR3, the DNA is TGTGCCAGTAGTATCGCAGGGCAGGGTCTCTACGAGCAGTACTTC.

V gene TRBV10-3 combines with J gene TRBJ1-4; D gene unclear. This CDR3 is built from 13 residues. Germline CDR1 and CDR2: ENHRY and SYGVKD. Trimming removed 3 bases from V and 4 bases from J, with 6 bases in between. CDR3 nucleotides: TGTGCCATCAGTGAACAGCATAATGAAAAACTGTTTTTT. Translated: CAISEQHNEKLFF.

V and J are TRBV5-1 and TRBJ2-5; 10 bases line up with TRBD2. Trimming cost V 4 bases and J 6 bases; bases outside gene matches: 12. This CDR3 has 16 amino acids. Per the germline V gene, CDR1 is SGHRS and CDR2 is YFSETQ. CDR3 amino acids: CASSPGASGGGKTQYF. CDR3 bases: TGCGCCAGCAGCCCGGGCGCTAGCGGGGGAGGAAAGACCCAGTACTTC.

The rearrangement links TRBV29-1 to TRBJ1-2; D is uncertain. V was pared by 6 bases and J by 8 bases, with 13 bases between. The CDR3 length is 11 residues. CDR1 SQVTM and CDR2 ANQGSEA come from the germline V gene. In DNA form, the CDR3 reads TGCAGCGTGGAGGACCGGGAGGGCTACACCTTC. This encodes CSVEDREGYTF.

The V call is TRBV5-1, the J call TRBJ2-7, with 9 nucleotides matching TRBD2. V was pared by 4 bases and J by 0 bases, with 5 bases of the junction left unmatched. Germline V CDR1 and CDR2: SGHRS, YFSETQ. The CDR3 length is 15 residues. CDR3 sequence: CASSETSGSSYEQYF. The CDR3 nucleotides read TGCGCCAGCAGCGAGACTAGCGGTAGCTCCTACGAGCAGTACTTC.

CDR3 amino acids: CASSESGTSGNNEQFF. In nucleotides, the CDR3 is TGTGCCAGCAGTGAATCCGGGACTAGCGGAAACAATGAGCAGTTCTTC. J is TRBJ2-1 and V is TRBV25-1, with TRBD2 matching 11 bases. J gave up 5 bases and V 1 base, and 4 bases lay outside the gene matches. The CDR3 spans 16 residues. Per germline, CDR1 MGHDK and CDR2 SYGVNS.

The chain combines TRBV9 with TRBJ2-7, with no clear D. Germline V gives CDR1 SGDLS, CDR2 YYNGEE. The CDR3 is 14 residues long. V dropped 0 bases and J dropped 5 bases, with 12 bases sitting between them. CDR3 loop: CASSVEWASHEQYF. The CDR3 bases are TGTGCCAGCAGCGTAGAGTGGGCAAGTCACGAGCAGTACTTC.

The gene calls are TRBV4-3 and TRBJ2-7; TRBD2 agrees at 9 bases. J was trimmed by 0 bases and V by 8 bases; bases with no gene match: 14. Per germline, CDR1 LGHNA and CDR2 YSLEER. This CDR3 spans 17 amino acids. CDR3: CASSRRLAGISSYEQYF. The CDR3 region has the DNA TGCGCCAGCTCCCGGAGGCTAGCGGGGATATCCTCCTACGAGCAGTACTTC.

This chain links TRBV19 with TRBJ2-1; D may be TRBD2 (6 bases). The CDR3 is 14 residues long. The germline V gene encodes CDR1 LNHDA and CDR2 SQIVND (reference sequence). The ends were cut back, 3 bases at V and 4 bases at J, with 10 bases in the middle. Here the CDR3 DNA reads TGTGCCAGTAGTATGGGTAGCGGATACAATGAGCAGTTCTTC. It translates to CASSMGSGYNEQFF. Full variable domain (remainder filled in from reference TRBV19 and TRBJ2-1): DGGITQSPKYLFRKEGQNVTLSCEQNLNHDAMYWYRQDPGQGLRLIYYSQIVNDFQKGDIAEGYSVSREKKESFPLTVTSAQKNPTAFYLCASSMGSGYNEQFFGPGTRLTVL.

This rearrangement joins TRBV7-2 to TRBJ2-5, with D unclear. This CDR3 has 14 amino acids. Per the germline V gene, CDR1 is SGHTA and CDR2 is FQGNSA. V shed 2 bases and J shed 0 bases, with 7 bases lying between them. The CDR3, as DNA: TGTGCCAGCAGCTTAAGCCCTAACCAAGAGACCCAGTACTTC. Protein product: CASSLSPNQETQYF.